This T cell receptor beta chain derives from a study of T cell changes during pregnancy in multiple sclerosis. TCRdb's copy holds only in-frame clones and misses some; the assay was immunoSEQ multiplex PCR. This repertoire shows about 59,000 clones, approximately 87% found once; its top ten account for over 4%. The sequenced material came from peripheral blood from another person, used as feeder cells. The TCR sequence derives from a human donor whose cells served as feeder cells for cultures in a pregnancy study.

The CDR3: CASSFQPRTSGGASYNEQFF. Written as DNA, the CDR3 is TGCGCCAGCAGCTTTCAGCCAAGGACTAGCGGGGGGGCGTCTTACAATGAGCAGTTCTTC. The chain couples TRBV4-1 to TRBJ2-1, with 15 positions matching TRBD2. V shed 5 bases, J shed 4 bases, and the junction held 15 bases outside the gene matches. CDR3 size: 20 residues. The germline CDR1 and CDR2 sequences are MGHRA and YSYEKL.